This T cell receptor (beta chain) was sequenced for a study of T cells in Graves' hyperthyroidism and ophthalmopathy. As concerns this clonotype: Antigen specificity is unknown.

The investigators amplified TCR beta CDR3 regions from RNA transcripts. HTBI primers drove first-round RT-PCR of the TCR CDR3. TCRdb processed the multiplex PCR reads anew with MiXCR; each CDR3 protein has one entry. Among 300,000 to 400,000 distinct CDR3 sequences listed, 13% were seen once. This CDR3 has 16 residues. V was trimmed by 4 bases and J by 0 bases, leaving 15 bases between them. Germline V gene lookup returns CDR1 MGHRA and CDR2 YSYEKL. Whole-study findings and limits: Blood samples included most of the expanded thyroid clonotypes exceeding 0.001.

V and J are TRBV4-1 and TRBJ2-5, with D possibly TRBD1 on 5 matching bases. The sequence was collected from a woman aged 18 to 35 with Graves' hyperthyroidism. Input material: blood. CDR3 coding DNA: TGCGCCAGCAGCCCACCAGGGCGAAGAAACCAAGAGACCCAGTACTTC. Its protein is CASSPPGRRNQETQYF.